This T cell receptor (beta chain) is from a study of shared T cell receptors in the human thymus. TCRdb's copy holds only in-frame clones and misses some; the assay was immunoSEQ multiplex PCR. The sample has 700,000 or so clones, approximately 85% seen once; the top ten hold more than 0.008%. Germline loops: CDR1 LNHNV, CDR2 YYDKDF (reference sequence). CDR3 size: 16 residues. The trim removed 3 bases at V and 1 base at J, leaving 9 bases unmatched. These data were also filed under a second study, of human thymus T cells. That source notes: Resections from corrective heart surgery provided thymus tissue.

The chain combines TRBV15 with TRBJ2-7; TRBD1 matches at 7 bases. The source is a girl in the first two years of life with a congenital heart defect. The sequenced sample consisted of thymocytes. CDR3 loop: CATSSRPGQTSYEQYF. In nucleotides, the CDR3 is TGTGCCACCAGCAGTCGTCCGGGACAGACGTCCTACGAGCAGTACTTC.